This T cell receptor (beta chain) was documented in a study of human T cells and chemical hapten exposure (dated by TCRdb to 2020 to 2022). Regarding the research as a whole: For sensitization, 2% DPC in acetone was applied to an approximately 2 cm by approximately 2 cm area of upper inner arm skin. Throughout the study period of roughly 24 weeks, patients also received therapeutic DPC doses to the scalp every week. Libraries were pooled for sequencing, and variation in per-sample TCR yields was attributed mainly to small differences in library volumes within the pool. Twenty-nine alopecia patients gave blood for TCR sequencing at one to four time points (pre-sensitization, 2, 6 and 24 weeks). Blood samples were taken from patients before sensitization (week 0) and then at 2, 6 and about 24 weeks after DPC sensitization. Patch testing on the upper back used Finn chambers containing 0.01% DPC, with scoring done after 6 days according to International Contact Dermatitis Research Group standards. In alopecia patients, the study followed how the peripheral blood TCR repertoire changed in vivo over primary and secondary sensitization to diphenylcyclopropenone (DPC), a hapten. The mostly female patient cohort included alopecia areata with under or over 50% scalp involvement, alopecia totalis and alopecia universalis.

The time point label of this sample denotes: pre-sensitization, week 0. Interpreted using the paper, the treatment or condition label stands for: therapeutic diphenylcyclopropenone sensitization with weekly scalp DPC. At every patch-test visit, the blood draw took place before the patch test was put on. Eligible patients were aged 18 to 70, diagnosed with alopecia, deemed suitable for DPC therapy, and excluded if pregnant. Unfractionated whole blood was collected in Tempus Blood RNA tubes, and total RNA was extracted from that blood. Summary of the overall study and its limitations: Alopecia, a presumed autoimmune disease, was present in all patients, so the immune response of the patients might differ from that of healthy individuals. Repeated subsampling changed both the strength of the expansion versus patch-test correlation and the threshold at which that correlation became significant. A positive correlation was found between the number of PT1 expanded TCRs and patch test score, with significance reached at thresholds 8, 16 and 32 but not 4. Significantly more large CDR3 similarity clusters were formed by expanded TCRs than by pre-sensitization or healthy control sets, consistent with antigen-driven responses. No change with DPC sensitization was found in the number of TCRs above 1 in 1000 frequency, and no evidence of global repertoire structure alterations was found.

The germline V gene (reference sequence) sets CDR1 to MNHEY and CDR2 to SMNVEV. The CDR3 covers 14 residues, taking in both the cysteine and the phenylalanine. The kept DNA is CDR3 alone, 42 bases in frame from the first base. V is reduced by 8 bases and J by 0 bases, leaving a spacing of 8 bases between them. Libraries were constructed by RACE. For sequencing, a NextSeq 500 was employed. During library preparation, unique molecular identifiers were attached to individual cDNA molecules so that TCRs could be counted in a quantitative, reproducible way. From each blood RNA sample, both TCR alpha and TCR beta chains were sequenced. For the original study's pipeline: The median number of TCRs per sample was approximately 93,000, ranging from roughly 20,000 to 700,000. The Decombinator software suite was used to annotate V, J and CDR3 in the TCR reads. Every sample was subsampled to the same number of TCRs (28,000) for the PS versus PT1 abundance plots. TCRs were defined as expanded if absent before sensitization and observed at least eight times at the 2-week time point. TCRdb applied fastp at Q25 and MiXCR to the public reads, then kept only in-frame beta chains. Entries that share a CDR3 protein sequence are merged under the most common genes and DNA. These V and J calls rely on TCRdb rather than the paper's analysis. The sample records fewer than 60,000 distinct CDR3 sequences, approximately 11% of which are singletons. Of the sample, roughly 4% is held by the ten largest clones.

Concerning this clonotype: What this receptor recognizes is not known. Base-call qualities are not available, and no considerably larger clone is one nucleotide away.

Sequenced material: whole blood, taken in connection with sensitization to the hapten diphenylcyclopropenone (DPC). The receptor comes from a woman between 40 and 50 years old with alopecia areata. Some clones in this sample may be carry-over from other donors' samples. The chain is made from TRBV27 and TRBJ1-6, with the identity of the D gene unclear. CDR3 protein: CASGGYSYNSPLHF. The sequenced DNA: TGTGCCAGCGGAGGGTACTCCTATAATTCACCCCTCCACTTT.